Presented here are 17 T cell receptor beta chains from one specimen sequenced in a study of CD8 T cells in ankylosing spondylitis. TCRdb re-analysed the 5' RACE reads in MiXCR, keeping a single row per CDR3 protein. The sample contains over 25,000 distinct CDR3 sequences, 7.9% of which appear only once. Input material: blood. Receptors were obtained from a male donor with ankylosing spondylitis or in good health (not recorded which).

This clonotype was recorded a few times. The rearrangement joins TRBV12-3 or TRBV12-4 to TRBJ2-7; no definite D call. V lost 7 bases and J 4 bases, leaving 11 bases between the germline ends. This CDR3 has 12 amino acids. DNA of the CDR3: TGTGCCAGCACCCGCGGCGGTTACGAGCAGTACTTC. Residues: CASTRGGYEQYF.

This clonotype appeared a few times. The chain recombines TRBV6-1 with TRBJ2-2, with D uncertain. V gave up 6 bases and J gave up 4 bases, with 21 bases separating them. Per the germline V gene, CDR1 is MNHNS and CDR2 is SASEGT. There are 17 residues in the CDR3. CDR3 DNA sequence: TGTGCCAGCAGGCGCCCTGCTGGCAGCCCTAGCACCGGGGAGCTGTTTTTT. As protein: CASRRPAGSPSTGELFF.

This clonotype came up a few times. The V gene is TRBV5-1, the J gene TRBJ2-3; D not certain. The CDR3 spans 14 residues. Germline V gene sequence: CDR1 SGHRS, CDR2 YFSETQ. Between the trimmed V and J ends, which lost 0 bases and 2 bases, there was a span of 7 bases. CDR3 amino acids: CASSLESSTDTQYF. The CDR3 nucleotides are TGCGCCAGCAGCTTGGAGTCGTCCACAGATACGCAGTATTTT.

The chain uses TRBV3-2 and TRBJ2-7; TRBD2, as called in the table, went unchecked against the DNA. TRBV3-2 is designated a pseudogene. CDR3 length: 13 amino acids. CDR3 in amino acids: CASSQDGSHEQYV. The CDR3 nucleotides are TGTGCCAGCAGCCAAGATGGGAGCCACGAGCAGTACGTC.

The chain is built from TRBV29-1 and TRBJ2-4, with TRBD2 matching over 7 bases. V dropped 4 bases and J dropped 3; count of bases not matched to a gene: 6. The CDR3 sequence is 14 residues long. Germline V CDR1 and CDR2: SQVTM, ANQGSEA. CDR3 sequence: CSVVLWGGKNIQYF. CDR3 sequence (DNA): TGCAGCGTTGTGCTTTGGGGGGGCAAAAACATTCAGTACTTC.

The gene calls are TRBV29-1 and TRBJ2-3, with 15 bases lining up with TRBD2. The CDR3 sequence is 15 residues long. CDR1 SQVTM and CDR2 ANQGSEA come from the germline V gene. With 6 bases clipped from V and 6 bases from J, the junction kept 7 bases outside the gene matches. CDR3 DNA: TGCAGCGTCGGGACTAGCGGGAGGTCAACTGATACGCAGTATTTT. Protein: CSVGTSGRSTDTQYF.

This clonotype showed up just a few times. This sequence joins TRBV28 and TRBJ2-1; TRBD2 agrees at 7 bases. The germline V gene encodes CDR1 MDHEN and CDR2 SYDVKM. V was pared by 5 bases and J by 2 bases, with 6 bases of the junction left unmatched. The CDR3 spans 15 residues. The CDR3 DNA follows: TGTGCCAGCAGTGCCGGGACTACTACCTACAATGAGCAGTTCTTC. Amino acid sequence: CASSAGTTTYNEQFF.

At least ten counts were recorded for this clonotype. The chain combines TRBV5-1 with TRBJ2-3, with a possible D match to TRBD2 (5 bases). Per the germline V gene, CDR1 is SGHRS and CDR2 is YFSETQ. Trimming stripped 6 bases from V and 0 bases from J, with 14 bases between. This CDR3 region has 15 residues. Here the CDR3 reads CASTPGVPSTDTQYF. The CDR3 DNA is TGCGCCAGCACCCCCGGGGTGCCCAGCACAGATACGCAGTATTTT.

This clonotype was detected only a few times. The gene calls are TRBV27 and TRBJ2-3, with D perhaps matching TRBD1 (5 bases). Germline lookup yields CDR1 MNHEY and CDR2 SMNVEV (reference sequence). This CDR3 is 14 amino acids long. V was pared by 6 bases and J by 2 bases, with 12 bases between. CDR3 sequence: CASSWQGYTDTQYF. In nucleotides, the CDR3 is TGTGCCAGCAGCTGGCAGGGTTACACAGATACGCAGTATTTT.

This chain uses TRBV7-9 with TRBJ2-5; the D is unclear. Per germline, CDR1 SEHNR and CDR2 FQNEAQ (reference sequence). V lost 0 bases, J lost 0 bases, and 5 bases lay in between. The CDR3 extends over 14 amino acids. The CDR3: CASSLAGNQETQYF. The CDR3 DNA sequence: TGTGCCAGCAGCTTAGCTGGGAACCAAGAGACCCAGTACTTC.

This clonotype has at least ten counts. The chain links TRBV21-1 to TRBJ2-1; the table's TRBD1 call for D was not verified on the DNA. TRBV21-1 is a documented pseudogene. The CDR3 runs to 20 residues. CDR3 in DNA: TGTGCCAGCAGCAAAAGGTGGGGCGCTTACGCGGGGTTTCTAGGGAGACTGCAGTTCTTC. This gives the protein CASSKRWGAYAGFLGRLQFF.

In this sample, this clonotype turned up a few times. The chain combines TRBV7-9 with TRBJ2-4, with D unclear. CDR3 length equals 15 residues. Trimming cost V 5 bases and J 9 bases, with 20 bases left between them. Germline V lookup: CDR1 SEHNR, CDR2 FQNEAQ (reference sequence). CDR3 nucleotides: TGTGCCAGCAGCCCATCATACGCCGGGTCAACCATTCAGTACTTC. It codes for CASSPSYAGSTIQYF.

This clonotype has a count of ten or more. V and J are TRBV29-1 and TRBJ1-1, with TRBD1 as a possible D gene (5 bases). CDR3 size: 13 residues. V lost 6 bases and J lost 2, with 13 bases in between. Germline lookup yields CDR1 SQVTM and CDR2 ANQGSEA. The CDR3 DNA reads TGCAGCGTGGCTAGGGACCGTAACACTGAAGCTTTCTTT. It specifies CSVARDRNTEAFF.

This clonotype was observed at least ten times. The rearrangement joins TRBV6-5 to TRBJ2-5; 10 bases align to TRBD2. From germline, CDR1 is MNHEY and CDR2 SVGAGI. The CDR3 covers 12 residues. V shed 6 bases, J shed 7 bases, and the junction held 2 bases outside the gene matches. The CDR3 reads CASRKREGTQYF. The CDR3 DNA reads TGTGCCAGCAGAAAGCGGGAGGGGACCCAGTACTTC.

This clonotype showed up many times. The V call is TRBV6-2 or TRBV6-3, the J call TRBJ2-1, with a possible D match to TRBD1 (6 bases). The ends were cut back, 10 bases at V and 7 bases at J, with 14 bases in the middle. The CDR3 sequence is 12 residues long. CDR1 is MNHEY, CDR2 SVGEGT, per germline. Here the CDR3 reads CATSQGSNEQFF. In nucleotides, the CDR3 is TGTGCCACCTCACAGGGCAGTAATGAGCAGTTCTTC.

This sequence joins TRBV9 and TRBJ2-2; TRBD2 aligns across 12 bases. CDR1 is SGDLS and CDR2 is YYNGEE in the germline V gene. V shed 3 bases and J 2 bases; nucleotides not matched to a gene: 2. The CDR3 is made up of 16 amino acids. CDR3 in DNA: TGTGCCAGCAGCGAACTAGCGGGGGGCAACACCGGGGAGCTGTTTTTT. Its protein is CASSELAGGNTGELFF. The variable domain in full, with the rest retrieved from reference TRBV9 and TRBJ2-2, is DSGVTQTPKHLITATGQRVTLRCSPRSGDLSVYWYQQSLDQGLQFLIQYYNGEERAKGNILERFSAQQFPDLHSELNLSSLELGDSALYFCASSELAGGNTGELFFGEGSRLTVL.

This clonotype was detected only a few times. V usage is TRBV28 and J usage is TRBJ2-1; the D gene is possibly TRBD1 (6 bases). This CDR3 is built from 14 residues. The V and J ends lost 6 bases and 8 bases respectively, with 17 bases between them. The V gene's germline CDR1 is MDHEN and CDR2 SYDVKM. CDR3 amino acids: CASRPVNRAHEQFF. CDR3 coding DNA: TGTGCCAGCAGGCCTGTCAACAGGGCCCATGAGCAGTTCTTC.